Reported below is one T cell receptor beta chain. The record originates from a study of T-cell reconstitution after alpha-beta-depleted transplantation in children. V gave up 0 bases and J gave up 2 bases, with 7 bases separating them. The CDR3 covers 14 residues. From germline, CDR1 is LGHNA and CDR2 YSLEER. Library preparation (for TCRbeta) was performed with unique molecular identifiers. TCRdb recomputed calls from the PCR reads with MiXCR, one row per CDR3 protein. The data show approximately 350,000 distinct CDR3 sequences, 13% seen once. The TCR was taken from a human donor who donated a stem cell graft to a child with Fanconi anemia. The starting material was PBMCs, obtained from the stem cell graft. This sequence joins TRBV4-3 and TRBJ1-2; no definite D call. The DNA for the CDR3 is TGCGCCAGCAGCCAAGAGGCCAGCAACTATGGCTACACCTTC. This codes for CASSQEASNYGYTF.